The entry below gives a single T cell receptor (beta chain) sequence along with its context. The data derive from a study of control samples from healthy donors and cancer patients. TCRdb's copy holds only in-frame clones and misses some; the assay was immunoSEQ multiplex PCR. The repertoire holds some 19,000 clones, around 84% seen once, with approximately 25% in the top ten. This CDR3 has 17 amino acids. V trimming: 6 bases; J trimming: 7 bases; junction bases outside the gene matches: 12. The germline CDR1 and CDR2 sequences are MGHRA and YSYEKL. This sequence was found in a man aged 60 to 75 with colorectal cancer. This chain links TRBV4-1 with TRBJ2-2; 12 bases are a match to TRBD2. Sequencing was carried out using PBMCs. The CDR3 region is CASRSGLAGGPSGELFF. The CDR3 DNA reads as TGCGCCAGCAGAAGTGGGCTAGCGGGGGGGCCCAGCGGGGAGCTGTTTTTT.